These T cell receptor beta chains were read from a single sample in a study of T cells in tuberculosis. Some clones are missing from TCRdb's copy, which holds only in-frame ones; the method was immunoSEQ multiplex PCR. Of about 24,000 clones in the sample, about 95% are singletons; the top ten hold roughly 9%. Sequencing was done on a sample of PBMCs. The receptors come from a donor aged 5-35 years with latent tuberculosis or without tuberculosis infection. CDR3s include the opening cysteine and the closing phenylalanine or tryptophan. A D gene is named only where the DNA matches it firmly. The size field is filled for only some rows; it gives once, few, many or a size class.

v_call	clone_size	d_call	j_call	cdr3_aa	cdr3_nt
TRBV5-6	.	.	TRBJ1-1	CASGMGGQAFF	TGTGCCAGCGGCATGGGGGGGCAAGCTTTCTTT
TRBV27	.	TRBD1	TRBJ1-2	CASSVTPGGDYGYTF	TGTGCCAGCAGTGTAACACCAGGGGGCGACTATGGCTACACCTTC
TRBV5-4	.	TRBD1	TRBJ2-2	CASSFDRGQTGELFF	TGTGCCAGCAGCTTTGACAGGGGGCAGACCGGGGAGCTGTTTTTT
TRBV6-5	.	TRBD2	TRBJ2-5	CASSYGRAQETQYF	TGTGCCAGCAGTTACGGGAGGGCGCAAGAGACCCAGTACTTC
TRBV9	.	TRBD1	TRBJ1-1	CASSNPRDRGGTEAFF	TGTGCCAGCAGTAACCCCCGGGACAGGGGGGGCACTGAAGCTTTCTTT
TRBV4-2	few	.	TRBJ2-2	CASSQVANTGELFF	TGTGCCAGCAGCCAAGTGGCCAACACCGGGGAGCTGTTTTTT
TRBV11-3	.	TRBD2	TRBJ2-3	CASSSRTSGGADTQYF	TGTGCCAGCAGCTCTCGGACTAGCGGGGGGGCGGATACGCAGTATTTT
TRBV11-2	.	.	TRBJ1-6	CASSVITGFPLHF	TGTGCCAGCAGCGTAATTACAGGGTTCCCCCTCCACTTT
TRBV15	.	.	TRBJ1-2	CATSRDRGDGYTF	TGTGCCACCAGCAGAGACAGGGGCGATGGCTACACCTTC
TRBV27	.	TRBD1	TRBJ1-5	CASSSDRADNQPQHF	TGTGCCAGCAGTTCGGACAGGGCTGACAATCAGCCCCAGCATTTT
TRBV12-5	.	TRBD1	TRBJ1-2	CASGPDREGGGYTF	TGTGCTAGTGGTCCAGACAGGGAAGGAGGTGGCTACACCTTC
TRBV29-1	.	.	TRBJ1-2	CSVVGPRQDQHGYTF	TGCAGCGTTGTAGGCCCAAGACAGGATCAGCATGGCTACACCTTC
TRBV10-1	.	TRBD2	TRBJ2-3	CASSLSGGASDTQYF	TGCGCCAGCAGTTTAAGCGGGGGGGCGTCAGATACGCAGTATTTT
TRBV12-5	.	.	TRBJ1-5	CASGLTRQPQHF	TGTGCTAGTGGTTTGACACGCCAGCCCCAGCATTTT
TRBV2	.	.	TRBJ1-2	CASQGDYGYTF	TGTGCCAGCCAGGGTGACTATGGCTACACCTTC
TRBV2	.	.	TRBJ2-6	CASSEYSLSGANVLTF	TGTGCCAGCAGTGAATACAGCCTCTCTGGGGCCAACGTCCTGACTTTC
TRBV7-9	.	.	TRBJ1-1	CASSLSGGGMNTEAFF	TGTGCCAGCAGCTTAAGTGGTGGCGGCATGAACACTGAAGCTTTCTTT
TRBV2	.	TRBD2	TRBJ2-3	CASSSGGYEDTQYF	TGTGCCAGCAGTAGCGGGGGGTACGAAGATACGCAGTATTTT
TRBV5-1	.	.	TRBJ2-1	CASSLGDRYNEQFF	TGCGCCAGCAGCTTGGGAGATCGCTACAATGAGCAGTTCTTC
TRBV5-6	.	.	TRBJ1-1	CASSLRGVNTEAFF	TGTGCCAGCAGCTTGCGGGGGGTGAACACTGAAGCTTTCTTT
TRBV7-3	.	TRBD1	TRBJ1-2	CASSQTGTGNGYTF	TGTGCCAGCAGCCAAACCGGGACAGGGAATGGCTACACCTTC
TRBV19	.	TRBD1	TRBJ1-5	CASSSRTGDNQPQHF	TGTGCCAGTAGTTCCAGGACAGGGGACAATCAGCCCCAGCATTTT
TRBV6-5	once	TRBD1	TRBJ1-2	CASSYSGGRGYTF	TGTGCCAGCAGTTACTCAGGGGGCAGGGGCTACACCTTC
TRBV6-5	.	.	TRBJ2-7	CASSTFYEQYF	TGTGCCAGCAGTACTTTCTACGAGCAGTACTTC
TRBV5-4	.	TRBD1	TRBJ1-1	CASSLGQGGMKTEAFF	TGTGCCAGCAGTCTGGGACAGGGGGGAATGAAGACTGAAGCTTTCTTT